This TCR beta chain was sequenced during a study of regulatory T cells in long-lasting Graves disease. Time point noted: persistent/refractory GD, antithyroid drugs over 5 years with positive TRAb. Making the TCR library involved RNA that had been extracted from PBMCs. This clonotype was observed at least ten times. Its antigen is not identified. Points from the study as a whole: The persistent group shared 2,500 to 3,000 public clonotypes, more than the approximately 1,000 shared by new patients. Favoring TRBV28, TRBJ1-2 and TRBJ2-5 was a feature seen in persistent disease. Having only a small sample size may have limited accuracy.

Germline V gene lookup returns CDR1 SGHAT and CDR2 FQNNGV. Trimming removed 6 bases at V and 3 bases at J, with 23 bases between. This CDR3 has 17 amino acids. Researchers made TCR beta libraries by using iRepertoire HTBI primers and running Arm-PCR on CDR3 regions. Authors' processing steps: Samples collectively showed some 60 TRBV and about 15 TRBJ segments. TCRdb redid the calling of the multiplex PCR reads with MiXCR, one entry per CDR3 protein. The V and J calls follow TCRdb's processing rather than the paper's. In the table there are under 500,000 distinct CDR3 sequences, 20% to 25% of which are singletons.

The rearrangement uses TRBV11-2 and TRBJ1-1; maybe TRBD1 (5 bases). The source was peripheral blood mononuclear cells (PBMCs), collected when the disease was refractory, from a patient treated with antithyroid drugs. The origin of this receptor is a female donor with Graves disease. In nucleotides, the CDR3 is TGTGCCAGCAGATATGGCCGTGTTGGGGCGGGGGACACTGAAGCTTTCTTT. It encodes CASRYGRVGAGDTEAFF.